The clone carrying this TCR beta chain has a count of ten or more. Its antigen is not known. The read ends 3 residues before the CDR3 terminus; that terminus is restored from the germline J gene. The data stem from a study of T cell clonality in common variable immunodeficiency. Study conclusions and caveats: CVID subjects showed higher TCRbeta clonality than healthy controls. CVID subjects shared fewer TCRbeta clones than healthy controls did.

CDR1 is ENHRY, CDR2 SYGVKD, per germline. V dropped 0 bases and J dropped 3; count of bases not matched to a gene: 5. The length of the CDR3 is 16 residues. Equal genomic DNA amounts from CVID and control samples were sequenced. Sequenced by immunoSEQ multiplex PCR; TCRdb stores in-frame clones only, minus some. The sample shows under 50,000 clones, none of them appearing just once. Sequenced sample: peripheral blood mononuclear cells. This TCR was recovered from a person aged 18-69 years in good health. The chain joins TRBV10-3 to TRBJ1-5, with 7 positions matching TRBD1. CDR3 residues: CAISESTGPFNQPQHF. The sequenced part of the CDR3 DNA is TGTGCCATCAGTGAGTCGACAGGGCCCTTCAATCAGCCC.